These T cell receptor beta chains were read from a single sample in a study of blood T cell repertoires in COVID-19. Profiled with immunoSEQ multiplex PCR; TCRdb holds only in-frame clones, not every one. The sample lists about 360,000 clones; 80% to 90% were seen once. The specimen sequenced was peripheral blood. These receptors were taken from a man in his thirties or forties with active or convalescent COVID-19. Both conserved end residues are part of each CDR3. Fields, in order: clone size, CDR3 length, V gene, J gene, D gene, CDR3 DNA, CDR3 protein. D genes are given only for firm matches. Clone size, where shown, is once, few, many, or a class for clones that have expanded.

>once|14|TRBV5-1|TRBJ2-7|TRBD1
TGCGCCAGCACTTTACCGGGACAGGAGTACGAGCAGTACTTC
CASTLPGQEYEQYF
>NA|14|TRBV19|TRBJ1-5|TRBD1
TGTGCCAGTAGTGTACAGGGGAGGAATCAGCCCCAGCATTTT
CASSVQGRNQPQHF
>NA|15|TRBV19|TRBJ2-2|TRBD1
TGTGCCAGTAGTATAGGAGACAGGGGACCCGGGGAGCTGTTTTTT
CASSIGDRGPGELFF
>NA|14|TRBV6-5|TRBJ2-7|TRBD2
TGTGCCAGCAGGGCGGCGCTAGCGGGAGGCGAGCAGTACTTC
CASRAALAGGEQYF
>NA|15|TRBV6-6|TRBJ1-5|TRBD1
TGTGCCAGCAGTTCGACAGGGAGAAGTGGACAGCCCCAGCATTTT
CASSSTGRSGQPQHF
>NA|14|TRBV5-1|TRBJ1-1|NA
TGCGCCAGCAGCTTTGGGAGGGCGAACACTGAAGCTTTCTTT
CASSFGRANTEAFF
>NA|16|TRBV4-2|TRBJ2-2|NA
TGTGCCAGCAGCCAAGACCCCGGGAGCGACACCGGGGAGCTGTTTTTT
CASSQDPGSDTGELFF
>few|15|TRBV6-5|TRBJ1-1|NA
TGTGCCAGCAGTCCTTGGCCCTTATTGAACACTGAAGCTTTCTTT
CASSPWPLLNTEAFF
>NA|13|TRBV7-9|TRBJ2-5|TRBD1
TGTGCCAGCAGCCGGACAGGAGAAGAGACCCAGTACTTC
CASSRTGEETQYF
>NA|12|TRBV7-9|TRBJ1-2|NA
TGTGCCACCAAAGGACTTTCGAATGGCTACACCTTC
CATKGLSNGYTF
>NA|14|TRBV23-1|TRBJ2-2|NA
TGCGCCAGCAGTCAGTCGACAGCTACCGGGGAGCTGTTTTTT
CASSQSTATGELFF
>NA|15|TRBV3-1/TRBV3-2|TRBJ1-2|TRBD1
TGTGCCAGCAGCCAAGTCCCGGACAGGACCTATGGCTACACCTTC
CASSQVPDRTYGYTF
>NA|17|TRBV28|TRBJ2-2|TRBD2
TGTGCCAGCAGCCCTCTGGGGACTAGCGGAAACACCGGGGAGCTGTTTTTT
CASSPLGTSGNTGELFF
>NA|14|TRBV7-8|TRBJ2-7|TRBD1
TGTGCCAGCAGCAACAGACAGGGCTTCTACGAGCAGTACTTC
CASSNRQGFYEQYF
>NA|17|TRBV21-1|TRBJ1-4|NA
TGTGCCAGCAGCAAAGGAACGGAAAACAGGCTAGATGAAAAACTGTTTTTT
CASSKGTENRLDEKLFF
>once|12|TRBV2|TRBJ2-5|TRBD1
TGTGCCAGCAGTGGGGACAGGGGTTCCCAGTACTTC
CASSGDRGSQYF